A single sample gave rise to the 5 T cell receptor beta chains below, sequenced in a study of CD8+ T cells in alopecia areata. Extracted RNA was reverse transcribed, and the resulting cDNA served as sequencing template. Produced via immunoSEQ multiplex PCR; TCRdb's table is partial and in-frame only. The sample comprises more than 200,000 clones, around three fifths of which are singletons, and roughly 4.2% rests with the top ten. Treatment of the sample: oral pan-JAK inhibitor, 5-10 mg twice daily. Sequences were derived from CD4+ T cells sorted from blood, sampled at week 4, from a patient treated with tofacitinib. The receptor source for this set is a human donor with alopecia areata.

The rearrangement uses TRBV5-1 and TRBJ2-7; 11 nucleotides agree with TRBD1. The CDR3 spans 14 residues. V shed 3 bases, J shed 6 bases, and the junction held 5 bases outside the gene matches. Looked up from germline, CDR1 is SGHRS and CDR2 is YFSETQ. The CDR3 DNA follows: TGCGCCAGCAGCTCCGGACAGGGGGCGGGCGAGCAGTACTTC. It translates to CASSSGQGAGEQYF. Drawing the rest from reference TRBV5-1 and TRBJ2-7, the complete variable domain is KAGVTQTPRYLIKTRGQQVTLSCSPISGHRSVSWYQQTPGQGLQFLFEYFSETQRNKGNFPGRFSGRQFSNSRSEMNVSTLELGDSALYLCASSSGQGAGEQYFGPGTRLTVT.

This chain uses TRBV11-3 with TRBJ1-1; TRBD1 agrees at 7 bases. Trimming at V came to 0 bases and at J to 11 bases, leaving 9 bases not matched to a gene. CDR3 size: 14 residues. From germline, CDR1 is SGHNT and CDR2 YENEEA. In nucleotides, the CDR3 is TGTGCCAGCAGCTTAGAGGACAGGAGGTCTGGCGCTTTCTTT. Its translation is CASSLEDRRSGAFF.

This clone was seen a few times. The chain carries TRBV5-1 and TRBJ2-7, with D unclear. CDR1 and CDR2 from the germline V gene are SGHRS and YFSETQ. Trimming cost V 4 bases and J 7 bases, with 27 bases left between them. The CDR3 covers 17 residues. CDR3 bases: TGCGCCAGCAGCCTACCCCCGAGTGGTCAGAGGATTGGGGAGCAGTACTTC. Encoded protein: CASSLPPSGQRIGEQYF.

This clone was picked up a small number of times. This chain uses TRBV30 with TRBJ2-1; either TRBD1 or TRBD2 may fit D (7 bases each). Germline loops: CDR1 GTSNPN, CDR2 SVGIG (reference sequence). V lost 7 bases and J 3 bases, leaving 19 bases between the germline ends. CDR3 length: 15 residues. DNA for the CDR3: TGTGCCTCCTACCGGCAGGGGGGGGTCTACAATGAGCAGTTCTTC. Protein product: CASYRQGGVYNEQFF.

This clone occurred once. V usage is TRBV5-1 and J usage is TRBJ2-7, with D tentatively TRBD2 (5 bases). Trimming took 3 bases from V and 5 from J, leaving 9 bases between them. The CDR3 is 12 residues long. Germline values: CDR1 SGHRS, CDR2 YFSETQ. CDR3 sequence (DNA): TGCGCCAGCAGCTCCGCCGGGAACGAGCAGTACTTC. Translating it yields CASSSAGNEQYF. The full variable domain, in which reference TRBV5-1 and TRBJ2-7 provide the parts outside the CDR3, is KAGVTQTPRYLIKTRGQQVTLSCSPISGHRSVSWYQQTPGQGLQFLFEYFSETQRNKGNFPGRFSGRQFSNSRSEMNVSTLELGDSALYLCASSSAGNEQYFGPGTRLTVT.